This T cell receptor beta chain emerged from a study of blood T cell repertoires in COVID-19. Looking at the study overall: Samples came from the United States, Italy and Spain, spanning acute and convalescent COVID-19.

CDR3 length: 15 amino acids. Trimming removed 3 bases from V and 6 bases from J, with 18 bases in between. Germline lookup yields CDR1 MNHEY and CDR2 SVGAGI. Per the original data handling: Reference gene primer amplification in the assay estimated nucleated cell counts. TCRdb's table, derived via immunoSEQ multiplex PCR, lists solely in-frame clones and lacks some. V, J and clone size derive from that table, while D and trimming were established from the DNA sequence. In the table there are 130,000 to 150,000 clones, around 84% of which are singletons. The sequence derives from a woman aged 50 to 60 in a cohort sampled during active or convalescent COVID-19. Sample: peripheral blood. The chain links TRBV6-5 to TRBJ2-7, with D possibly TRBD2 on 6 matching bases. The CDR3 here is CASSYGGTTVLEQYF. Here the CDR3 DNA reads TGTGCCAGCAGTTATGGAGGGACCACGGTCCTCGAGCAGTACTTC.